The 4 T cell receptor beta chains below come from one sample, sequenced in a study of cytomegalovirus exposure and HLA in healthy donors. Clones were sequenced by immunoSEQ multiplex PCR, and TCRdb holds only the in-frame ones, with some missing. The data contain 200,000 to 250,000 clones, around 87% of them seen just once; the ten biggest clones take up 2%. Sequencing was carried out using PBMCs. Receptor source: a woman under 30 in good health and CMV-seropositive.

This sequence joins TRBV2 and TRBJ1-1; no reliable D call. V lost 3 bases and J lost 4, with 12 bases in between. In germline, CDR1 is SNHLY, CDR2 FYNNEI. The length of the CDR3 is 14 residues. In DNA, the CDR3 is TGTGCCAGCAGTGAGCACGATTCAGGCACTGAAGCTTTCTTT. Translation: CASSEHDSGTEAFF.

The chain employs TRBV5-1 and TRBJ2-3; D might be TRBD2 (6 bases). Trimming pared 0 bases from V and 0 bases from J, leaving 14 bases between. The CDR3 loop spans 17 amino acids. Germline V gene lookup returns CDR1 SGHRS and CDR2 YFSETQ. The CDR3 nucleotides are TGCGCCAGCAGCTTGGCCATTAGCGGCCTAAGCACAGATACGCAGTATTTT. Translating gives CASSLAISGLSTDTQYF.

This clone was observed once. This chain links TRBV29-1 with TRBJ1-3; possibly TRBD1 for D (5 bases). The CDR3 runs to 15 residues. V lost 0 bases and J 3 bases, leaving 12 bases between the germline ends. Germline V gene sequence: CDR1 SQVTM, CDR2 ANQGSEA. The CDR3 here is CSVEESGPFGNTIYF. The CDR3 DNA reads as TGCAGCGTTGAAGAGTCAGGGCCATTTGGAAACACCATATATTTT.

This rearrangement joins TRBV27 to TRBJ1-1, with 7 bases matching TRBD1. In germline, CDR1 is MNHEY, CDR2 SMNVEV (reference sequence). With 5 bases clipped from V and 1 base from J, the junction kept 7 bases outside the gene matches. This CDR3 is 15 amino acids long. The CDR3 coding sequence is TGTGCCAGCAGTCTTTTCAGGGGGAGGAACACTGAAGCTTTCTTT. This sequence encodes CASSLFRGRNTEAFF.